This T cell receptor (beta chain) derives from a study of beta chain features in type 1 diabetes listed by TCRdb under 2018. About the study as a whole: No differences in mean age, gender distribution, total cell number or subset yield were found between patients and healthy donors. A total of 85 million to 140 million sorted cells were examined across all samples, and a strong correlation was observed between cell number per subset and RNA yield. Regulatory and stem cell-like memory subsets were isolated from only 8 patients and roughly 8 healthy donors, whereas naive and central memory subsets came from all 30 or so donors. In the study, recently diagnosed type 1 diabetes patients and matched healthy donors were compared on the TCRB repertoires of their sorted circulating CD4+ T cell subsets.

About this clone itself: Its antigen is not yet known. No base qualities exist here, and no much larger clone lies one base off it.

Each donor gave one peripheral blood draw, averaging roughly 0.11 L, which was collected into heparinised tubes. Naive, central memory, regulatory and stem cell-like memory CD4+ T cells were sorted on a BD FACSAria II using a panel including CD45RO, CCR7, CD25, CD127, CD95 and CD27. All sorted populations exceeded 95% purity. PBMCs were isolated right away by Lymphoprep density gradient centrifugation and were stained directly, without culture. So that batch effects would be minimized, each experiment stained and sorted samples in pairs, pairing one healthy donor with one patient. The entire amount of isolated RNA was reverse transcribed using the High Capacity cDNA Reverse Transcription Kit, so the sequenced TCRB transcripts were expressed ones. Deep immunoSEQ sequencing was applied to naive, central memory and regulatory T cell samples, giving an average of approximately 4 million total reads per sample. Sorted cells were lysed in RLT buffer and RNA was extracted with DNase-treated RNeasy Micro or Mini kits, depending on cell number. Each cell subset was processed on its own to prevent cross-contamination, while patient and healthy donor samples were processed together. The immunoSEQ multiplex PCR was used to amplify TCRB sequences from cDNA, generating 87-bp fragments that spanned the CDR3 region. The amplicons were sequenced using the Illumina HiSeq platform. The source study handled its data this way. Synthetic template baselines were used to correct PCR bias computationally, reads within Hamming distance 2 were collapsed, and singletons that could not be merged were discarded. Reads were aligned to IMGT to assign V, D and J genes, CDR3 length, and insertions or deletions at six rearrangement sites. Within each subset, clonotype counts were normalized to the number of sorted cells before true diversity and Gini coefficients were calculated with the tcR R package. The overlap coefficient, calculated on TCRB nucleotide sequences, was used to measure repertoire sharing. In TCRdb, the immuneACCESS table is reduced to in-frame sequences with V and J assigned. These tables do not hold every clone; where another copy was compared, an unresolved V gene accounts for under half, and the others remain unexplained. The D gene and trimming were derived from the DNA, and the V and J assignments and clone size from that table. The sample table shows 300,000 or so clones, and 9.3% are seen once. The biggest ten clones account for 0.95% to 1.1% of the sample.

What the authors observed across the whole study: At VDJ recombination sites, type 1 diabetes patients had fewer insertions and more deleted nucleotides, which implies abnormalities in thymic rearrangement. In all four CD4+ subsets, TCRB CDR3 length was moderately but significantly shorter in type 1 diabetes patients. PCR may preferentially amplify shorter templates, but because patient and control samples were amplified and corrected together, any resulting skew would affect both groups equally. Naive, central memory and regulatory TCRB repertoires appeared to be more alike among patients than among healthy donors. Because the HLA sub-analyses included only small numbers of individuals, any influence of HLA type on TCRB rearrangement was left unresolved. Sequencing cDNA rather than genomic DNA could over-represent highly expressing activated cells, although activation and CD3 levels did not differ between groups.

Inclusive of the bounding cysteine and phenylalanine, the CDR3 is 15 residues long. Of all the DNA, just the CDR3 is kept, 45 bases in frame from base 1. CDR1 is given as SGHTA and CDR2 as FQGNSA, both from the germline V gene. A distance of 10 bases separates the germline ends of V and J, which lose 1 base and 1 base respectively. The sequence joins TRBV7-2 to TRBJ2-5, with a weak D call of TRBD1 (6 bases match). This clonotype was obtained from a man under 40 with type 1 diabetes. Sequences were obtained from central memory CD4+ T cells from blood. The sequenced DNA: TGTGCCAGCAGCTTAGTCTGGGGGCTCCAAGAGACCCAGTACTTC. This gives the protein CASSLVWGLQETQYF.